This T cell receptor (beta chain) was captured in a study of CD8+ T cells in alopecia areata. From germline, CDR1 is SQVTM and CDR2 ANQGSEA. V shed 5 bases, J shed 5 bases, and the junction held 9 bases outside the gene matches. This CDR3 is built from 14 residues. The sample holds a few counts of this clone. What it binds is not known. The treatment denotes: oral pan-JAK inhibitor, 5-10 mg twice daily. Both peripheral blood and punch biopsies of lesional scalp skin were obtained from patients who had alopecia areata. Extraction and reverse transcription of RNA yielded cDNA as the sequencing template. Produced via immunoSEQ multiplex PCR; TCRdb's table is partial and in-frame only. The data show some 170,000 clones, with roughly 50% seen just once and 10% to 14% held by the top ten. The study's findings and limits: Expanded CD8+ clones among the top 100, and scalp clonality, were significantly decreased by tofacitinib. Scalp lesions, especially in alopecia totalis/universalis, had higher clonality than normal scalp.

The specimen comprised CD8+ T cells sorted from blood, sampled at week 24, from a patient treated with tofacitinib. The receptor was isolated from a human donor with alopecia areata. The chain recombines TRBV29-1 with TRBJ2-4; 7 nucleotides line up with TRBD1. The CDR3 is CSVLIRDSENIQYF. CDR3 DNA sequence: TGCAGCGTTCTCATACGGGACAGCGAAAACATTCAGTACTTC.